This T cell receptor beta chain appears in the sequencing data of a study of cytomegalovirus exposure and HLA in healthy donors. PCR employed 60 Vbeta and 13 Jbeta primers. Data came from immunoSEQ multiplex PCR; TCRdb stores just in-frame clones and leaves some out. Of around 180,000 clones in the sample, about 80% were seen once. CDR3 length: 12 amino acids. V was shortened by 4 bases and J by 0 bases, with 4 bases between the two germline ends. Germline V gene lookup returns CDR1 MNHEY and CDR2 SMNVEV (reference sequence). V gene TRBV27 combines with J gene TRBJ2-7, with no clear D. Material: PBMCs. This receptor was taken from a young woman in good health and CMV-seropositive. CDR3 nucleotides: TGTGCCAGCAGTTCTACCTCCTACGAGCAGTACTTC. Residues: CASSSTSYEQYF.